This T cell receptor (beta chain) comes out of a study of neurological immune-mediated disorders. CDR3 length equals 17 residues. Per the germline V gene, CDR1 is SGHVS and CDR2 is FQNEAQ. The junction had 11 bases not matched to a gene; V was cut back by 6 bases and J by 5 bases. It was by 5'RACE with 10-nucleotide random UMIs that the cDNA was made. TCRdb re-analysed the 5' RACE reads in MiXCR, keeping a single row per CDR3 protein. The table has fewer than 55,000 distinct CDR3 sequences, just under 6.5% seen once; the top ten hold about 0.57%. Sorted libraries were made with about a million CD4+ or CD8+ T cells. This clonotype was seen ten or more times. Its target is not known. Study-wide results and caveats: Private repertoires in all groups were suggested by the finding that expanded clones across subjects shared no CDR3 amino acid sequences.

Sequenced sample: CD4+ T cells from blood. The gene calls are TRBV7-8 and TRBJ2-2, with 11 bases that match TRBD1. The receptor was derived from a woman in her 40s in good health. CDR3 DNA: TGTGCCAGCAGTTCCGACGGGACAGGGGGAGGTACCGGGGAGCTGTTTTTT. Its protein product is CASSSDGTGGGTGELFF.